Each of the 6 T cell receptor beta chains below was sequenced from the same sample in a study of blood T cells in healthy people across ages. A second PCR of about 6 to 12 cycles used a sample-barcoded 5' primer and a J-beta primer mix. Each CDR3 protein gets one entry after TCRdb re-called the 5' RACE reads with MiXCR. The data show under 1,000,000 distinct CDR3 sequences, 30% to 45% seen once. Sequencing used blood. The receptor source for this set is a young man in good health.

V gene TRBV6-6 combines with J gene TRBJ2-3; possible D gene TRBD2, 6 bases. CDR1 and CDR2 (germline): MNHNY, SVGAGI (reference sequence). This CDR3 contains 16 residues. V gave up 0 bases and J gave up 0 bases, with 10 bases separating them. Here the CDR3 reads CASSYSGGVSTDTQYF. Here the CDR3 DNA reads TGTGCCAGCAGTTACTCGGGGGGTGTGAGCACAGATACGCAGTATTTT.

The sample holds many counts of this clonotype. The rearrangement uses TRBV4-2 and TRBJ2-5; D is undetermined. The CDR3 consists of 13 residues. Trimming took off 1 base at V and 3 bases at J, with 6 bases between the two ends. In germline, CDR1 is LGHNA, CDR2 YNFKEQ. CDR3 amino acids: CASSQGIEETQYF. CDR3 DNA sequence: TGTGCCAGCAGCCAAGGGATAGAAGAGACCCAGTACTTC.

This clonotype appeared a few times. This chain uses TRBV6-5 with TRBJ2-7; D may be TRBD1 (5 bases). The germline gives CDR1 MNHEY, CDR2 SVGAGI. The V gene lost 0 bases and the J gene lost 6 bases, with 15 bases spanning the gap. The CDR3 totals 15 residues. The CDR3: CASSYSSPGLAEQYF. For the CDR3, the DNA is TGTGCCAGCAGTTACTCGAGCCCAGGGTTGGCCGAGCAGTACTTC.

Comment on this clonotype: Just one base apart from a much larger clone, this may be a read error. The chain combines TRBV20-1 with TRBJ2-1; 9 nucleotides align to TRBD2. V gave up 5 bases and J gave up 6 bases; unmatched junction bases: 8. From germline, CDR1 is DFQATT and CDR2 SNEGSKA (reference sequence). The CDR3 extends over 14 amino acids. The CDR3 region has the DNA TGCAGTGCTCTGGGACGAGCGGGGGGCAATGAGCAGTTCTTC. The encoded protein is CSALGRAGGNEQFF.

The sample holds a few counts of this clonotype. The junction does not match germline at one end; this may be a read error. CDR3 bases: TGTGCCAGCAGTGTAGCCTACGAGCAGTACTTC. Residues: CASSVAYEQYF. The J gene is TRBJ2-7, the V gene TRBV12-3 or TRBV12-4; the D is unclear. The CDR3 has 11 residues.

To note about this clonotype: One end of the junction does not line up with germline, which may come from a read error. This chain uses TRBV27 with TRBJ2-1, with D perhaps matching TRBD2 (7 bases). CDR3 length equals 14 residues. CDR1 MNHEY and CDR2 SMNVEV come from the germline V gene (reference sequence). The CDR3 region is CACSPRGGYNEQFF. In DNA, the CDR3 is TGTGCCTGCAGTCCCAGGGGAGGGTACAATGAGCAGTTCTTC.